This TCR beta chain derives from a study of blood T cell repertoires in COVID-19. Per the germline V gene, CDR1 is LNHNV and CDR2 is YYDKDF (reference sequence). The V end was cut by 0 bases, the J end by 5 bases, with 5 bases between. This CDR3 comprises 13 residues. TCRdb's table, derived via immunoSEQ multiplex PCR, lists solely in-frame clones and lacks some. The table has 200,000 to 300,000 clones, around four fifths seen once. The chain has TRBV15 and TRBJ1-5; D is undetermined. Sequenced: peripheral blood. The clonotype was recovered from an older woman with active or convalescent COVID-19. CDR3 DNA sequence: TGTGCCACCAGCAGAGATCCGGATCAGCCCCAGCATTTT. Amino acid sequence: CATSRDPDQPQHF.